A single sample is the source of the 10 T cell receptor beta chains below, sequenced in a study of beta chain features in type 1 diabetes. The whole isolated RNA underwent reverse transcription, so sequencing captured expressed TCRB transcripts. Assay: immunoSEQ multiplex PCR; the TCRdb copy retains only in-frame clones and omits some. The table has just under 150,000 clones, about 13% seen once. Study-wide results and caveats: Moderate yet significant TCRB CDR3 shortening was seen in Type 1 diabetes patients in all four CD4+ subsets.

Antigen specificity for these receptors is unknown. Source material: central memory CD4+ T cells from blood. These receptors came from a man aged 18 to 29 with type 1 diabetes.

This clone was counted many times. The chain employs TRBV11-2 and TRBJ2-3; 7 bases are a match to TRBD2. V trimming: 5 bases; J trimming: 1 base; junction bases outside the gene matches: 6. Germline assignment: CDR1 SGHAT and CDR2 FQNNGV. The CDR3 sequence is 15 residues long. The CDR3 loop reads CASSVMGGRTDTQYF. The DNA of the CDR3 is TGTGCCAGCAGCGTTATGGGAGGGCGCACAGATACGCAGTATTTT.

The chain recombines TRBV14 with TRBJ1-1, with a weak D call TRBD1 (5 bases). The V end was cut by 1 base, the J end by 5 bases, with 11 bases between. The CDR3 runs to 14 residues. CDR1 is SGHDN and CDR2 is FVKESK in the germline V gene. The CDR3 DNA is TGTGCCAGCAGCCAAGGAATCAGACAGACTGAAGCTTTCTTT. Residues: CASSQGIRQTEAFF. Using reference TRBV14 and TRBJ1-1 for the parts outside the CDR3, the full variable domain is EAGVTQFPSHSVIEKGQTVTLRCDPISGHDNLYWYRRVMGKEIKFLLHFVKESKQDESGMPNNRFLAERTGGTYSTLKVQPAELEDSGVYFCASSQGIRQTEAFFGQGTRLTVV.

The table lists this clone with a few counts. This sequence joins TRBV11-1 and TRBJ2-7; D is perhaps TRBD1 (5 bases). Germline assignment: CDR1 SGHAT and CDR2 FQDESV (reference sequence). The CDR3 has 15 amino acids. V lost 3 bases, J lost 5 bases, and 17 bases lay in between. The chain's CDR3 is CASSLPSGPHDEQYF. The DNA for the CDR3 is TGTGCCAGCAGCTTGCCCTCAGGGCCGCACGACGAGCAGTACTTC.

This clone turned up a few times. The chain combines TRBV9 with TRBJ1-1, with unresolved D. CDR3 size: 15 residues. V was cut by 3 bases and J by 0 bases, with 12 bases left in between. The germline V gene has CDR1 SGDLS and CDR2 YYNGEE. The CDR3 DNA reads TGTGCCAGCAGCGCCAGGACCGGAATGAACACTGAAGCTTTCTTT. Its translation is CASSARTGMNTEAFF. Full variable domain (missing parts from reference TRBV9 and TRBJ1-1): DSGVTQTPKHLITATGQRVTLRCSPRSGDLSVYWYQQSLDQGLQFLIQYYNGEERAKGNILERFSAQQFPDLHSELNLSSLELGDSALYFCASSARTGMNTEAFFGQGTRLTVV.

The chain joins TRBV18 to TRBJ2-5; no clear D. The CDR3 has 14 residues. Looked up from germline, CDR1 is KGHSH and CDR2 is LQKENI. The ends were cut back, 5 bases at V and 5 bases at J, with 15 bases in the middle. CDR3 DNA: TGTGCCAGCTCAGCGACAAGCCTTCGGGAGACCCAGTACTTC. Its protein is CASSATSLRETQYF.

The chain has TRBV27 and TRBJ1-1; possibly TRBD1 for D (6 bases). The V end lost 4 bases, the J end lost 0 bases, and 12 bases lay between the germline ends. Per the germline V gene, CDR1 is MNHEY and CDR2 is SMNVEV (reference sequence). CDR3 length: 15 amino acids. This chain's CDR3 is CASSWGAPMNTEAFF. The CDR3 DNA reads as TGTGCCAGCAGTTGGGGGGCTCCCATGAACACTGAAGCTTTCTTT.

In its sample, this clone was seen a few times. This rearrangement joins TRBV27 to TRBJ1-4, with D uncertain. The CDR3 has 12 residues. In germline, CDR1 is MNHEY, CDR2 SMNVEV (reference sequence). The V end lost 3 bases, the J end lost 8 bases, and 7 bases lay between the germline ends. CDR3 residues: CASSFSGEKLFF. In nucleotides, the CDR3 is TGTGCCAGCAGTTTTTCGGGGGAAAAACTGTTTTTT.

The chain joins TRBV27 to TRBJ1-6; D ambiguous. The length of the CDR3 is 17 residues. Trimming shortened V by 6 bases and J by 7 bases, and 22 bases separated the two germline ends. Germline V lookup: CDR1 MNHEY, CDR2 SMNVEV (reference sequence). CDR3: CASSLRSGRIVNSPLHF. CDR3 coding DNA: TGTGCCAGCAGCCTACGATCCGGACGAATAGTAAATTCACCCCTCCACTTT.

This clone was observed a few times. The J gene is TRBJ2-7, the V gene TRBV2, with 8 nucleotides matching TRBD1. After removal of 7 bases from V and 4 bases from J, the junction contained 9 bases not matched to a gene. Germline lookup yields CDR1 SNHLY and CDR2 FYNNEI. CDR3 length equals 14 residues. The CDR3: CASTFGTGAYEQYF. CDR3 nucleotide sequence: TGTGCCAGCACCTTCGGGACAGGCGCTTACGAGCAGTACTTC.

There are a few counts of this clone. This CDR3 is CASSQGVGRSYNEQFF. CDR3 coding DNA: TGTGCCAGCAGCCAAGGGGTGGGGAGATCCTACAATGAGCAGTTCTTC. This rearrangement joins TRBV4-2 to TRBJ2-1; a weak D match, TRBD2 (5 bases). The CDR3 extends over 16 amino acids. V was clipped by 1 base and J by 1 base, with 11 bases between them. The germline V gene encodes CDR1 LGHNA and CDR2 YNFKEQ.